The rows below give T cell receptor beta chains drawn from one sample of a study of Graves' ophthalmopathy and Graves' hyperthyroidism. MiXCR was run by TCRdb on the multiplex PCR reads, yielding one entry per CDR3 protein. The sample has hundreds of thousands of distinct CDR3 sequences, 21% seen once. Material for sequencing was peripheral blood. The receptors shown here come from a woman aged 18-29 years with stable Graves' hyperthyroidism. Both conserved end residues are part of each CDR3. The D gene is left open where the match is weak. Some rows have no size entry. The others give once, few or many, or a class for an expanded clone.

size	D	V	J	CDR3	DNA
many	TRBD2	TRBV11-3	TRBJ2-7	CASSSRYSISGASSYEQYF	TGTGCCAGCAGCTCTCGATACTCCATCAGCGGGGCTAGCTCCTACGAGCAGTACTTC
-	-	TRBV5-1	TRBJ1-1	CASSRDSGYTEAFF	TGCGCCAGCAGCCGCGACAGTGGGTACACTGAAGCTTTCTTT
many	-	TRBV27	TRBJ1-5	CASRRSGAEPQHF	TGTGCCAGCAGGAGGTCGGGCGCGGAGCCCCAGCATTTT
many	-	TRBV2	TRBJ2-2	CASSVKTTGELFF	TGTGCCAGCAGTGTCAAAACCACCGGGGAGCTGTTTTTT
-	-	TRBV7-2	TRBJ1-2	CASLPGRDYGYTF	TGTGCCAGCCTCCCGGGGAGGGACTATGGCTACACCTTC
-	-	TRBV6-2/TRBV6-3	TRBJ2-7	CASSFGSNLYEQYF	TGTGCCAGCAGTTTCGGCAGCAACCTCTACGAGCAGTACTTC
-	-	TRBV2	TRBJ1-5	CASSVGAALNQPQHF	TGTGCCAGCAGTGTAGGGGCCGCTCTCAATCAGCCCCAGCATTTT
-	TRBD1	TRBV2	TRBJ1-2	CASREGTGGFYGYTF	TGTGCCAGCAGGGAGGGGACAGGGGGCTTCTATGGCTACACCTTC
many	TRBD2	TRBV4-1	TRBJ2-5	CASSQLLAGGETQYF	TGCGCCAGCAGCCAACTACTAGCGGGAGGGGAGACCCAGTACTTC
many	-	TRBV6-1	TRBJ1-2	CASTLISLDYGYTF	TGTGCCAGCACCCTTATCAGCTTGGACTATGGCTACACCTTC
many	TRBD2	TRBV6-5	TRBJ2-7	CASKEVAGGFNEQYF	TGTGCCAGCAAAGAGGTAGCGGGAGGGTTTAACGAGCAGTACTTC
few	TRBD1	TRBV6-5	TRBJ1-1	CASSYPPDRGGTEAFF	TGTGCCAGCAGTTACCCCCCGGACAGGGGGGGCACTGAAGCTTTCTTT
few	-	TRBV6-1	TRBJ1-5	CASRSSDGPAQHF	TGTGCCAGCAGGTCCAGTGACGGCCCGGCCCAGCATTTT
few	TRBD1	TRBV2	TRBJ2-1	CASRALQGILHSEKFF	TGTGCCAGCAGGGCCCTACAGGGGATCCTCCACAGTGAGAAGTTCTTC
many	TRBD2	TRBV5-1	TRBJ2-1	CASSLGIAGFKNEQFF	TGCGCCAGCAGCTTGGGGATAGCGGGATTTAAAAATGAGCAGTTCTTC
many	-	TRBV6-5	TRBJ1-2	CACSYAGTNYGYTF	TGTGCCTGCAGTTACGCGGGTACTAACTATGGCTACACCTTC
few	-	TRBV4-1	TRBJ1-2	CASSPLGRVNGYTF	TGCGCCAGCAGCCCCCTGGGGAGGGTTAATGGCTACACCTTC
many	TRBD2	TRBV6-2/TRBV6-3	TRBJ2-2	CASSYSILAGGDTGELFF	TGTGCCAGCAGTTACTCGATCCTAGCGGGAGGGGATACCGGGGAGCTGTTTTTT
many	TRBD2	TRBV12-3/TRBV12-4	TRBJ2-5	CASRPGLAVSRETQYF	TGTGCCAGCAGACCGGGACTAGCAGTGTCCCGGGAGACCCAGTACTTC
-	-	TRBV3-1	TRBJ2-2	CASSQVPAGTGELFF	TGTGCCAGCAGCCAAGTCCCAGCGGGCACCGGGGAGCTGTTTTTT
many	TRBD2	TRBV7-1	TRBJ2-7	CASSSGPSGLAGGGSYEQYF	TGTGCCAGCAGCTCCGGGCCCTCGGGACTAGCGGGAGGGGGATCCTACGAGCAGTACTTC
many	TRBD1	TRBV7-2	TRBJ1-1	CASSLDRVNTEAFF	TGTGCCAGCAGCCTTGACAGGGTGAACACTGAAGCTTTCTTT
many	-	TRBV10-3	TRBJ2-5	CAISEPRTEKETQYF	TGTGCCATCAGTGAGCCCAGGACAGAGAAAGAGACCCAGTACTTC
-	-	TRBV28	TRBJ1-2	CASSLLGAHWGYTF	TGTGCCAGCAGTTTACTTGGGGCCCATTGGGGCTACACCTTC
many	-	TRBV6-5	TRBJ1-1	CASSYELNTEAFF	TGTGCCAGCAGTTACGAGTTGAACACTGAAGCTTTCTTT
many	TRBD2	TRBV11-2	TRBJ2-7	CASSSPWKREYYEQYF	TGTGCCAGCAGCTCCCCGTGGAAGCGGGAGTACTACGAGCAGTACTTC
many	-	TRBV12-3/TRBV12-4	TRBJ2-2	CASRGAGTGELFF	TGTGCCAGCAGAGGAGCGGGCACCGGGGAGCTGTTTTTT
many	-	TRBV6-1	TRBJ2-7	CASSEKGVYEQYF	TGTGCCAGCAGTGAAAAGGGAGTCTACGAGCAGTACTTC
many	TRBD2	TRBV28	TRBJ2-7	CASSLEAGVPNYEQYF	TGTGCCAGCAGTTTAGAGGCGGGAGTACCCAACTACGAGCAGTACTTC
few	-	TRBV19	TRBJ1-1	CASSIGTANTEAFF	TGTGCCAGTAGTATAGGAACGGCGAACACTGAAGCTTTCTTT
many	-	TRBV30	TRBJ1-1	CAWGGGGKGTEAFF	TGTGCCTGGGGAGGTGGGGGGAAAGGTACTGAAGCTTTCTTT
once	-	TRBV28	TRBJ2-7	CASRTGPHEQYF	TGTGCCAGCAGGACGGGACCCCACGAGCAGTACTTC
many	TRBD2	TRBV12-3/TRBV12-4	TRBJ2-2	CASSFTLGTSGKNTGELFF	TGTGCCAGCAGTTTCACACTTGGGACTAGCGGGAAGAACACCGGGGAGCTGTTTTTT
many	-	TRBV28	TRBJ2-4	CASSFSTGNIQYF	TGTGCCAGCAGTTTTTCAACGGGAAACATTCAGTACTTC
many	-	TRBV12-3/TRBV12-4	TRBJ1-1	CASILSTGRGLNTEAFF	TGTGCCAGCATCCTGTCCACCGGCAGGGGCCTGAACACTGAAGCTTTCTTT
many	-	TRBV6-1	TRBJ2-5	CATIGGGYRETQYF	TGTGCCACCATCGGTGGGGGGTATCGAGAGACCCAGTACTTC
many	-	TRBV12-5	TRBJ1-1	CASGPSIRGEAFF	TGTGCTAGTGGTCCCTCCATCCGGGGTGAAGCTTTCTTT
-	TRBD1	TRBV6-2/TRBV6-3	TRBJ1-5	CASSYLRDRVAGGNQPQHF	TGTGCCAGCAGTTACCTCCGGGACAGGGTCGCTGGTGGCAATCAGCCCCAGCATTTT
many	TRBD1	TRBV6-2/TRBV6-3	TRBJ2-7	CASIRDRAVNYEQYF	TGTGCCAGCATCCGGGACAGGGCTGTTAACTACGAGCAGTACTTC
many	-	TRBV19	TRBJ1-1	CASSEGVSTEAFF	TGTGCCAGTAGTGAGGGGGTGAGCACTGAAGCTTTCTTT
many	-	TRBV15	TRBJ1-5	CATSRTRQSGPQHF	TGTGCCACCAGCAGAACCCGACAGTCTGGGCCCCAGCATTTT
many	-	TRBV10-3	TRBJ1-1	CAISESGGRSEAFF	TGTGCCATCAGTGAGTCTGGGGGGCGGAGTGAAGCTTTCTTT